The TCR beta chain described here comes from a study of T-cell reconstitution after alpha-beta-depleted transplantation in children. Broader study findings: T-cell counts and diversity at one year following transplant were attributed mainly to newly produced T cells.

This clonotype has a handful of counts. Its cognate antigen is unknown. V was clipped by 4 bases and J by 5 bases, with 11 bases between them. CDR3 length: 13 amino acids. Preparing the TCRbeta library involved the use of unique molecular identifiers. TCRdb fed the PCR reads into MiXCR, producing one record per CDR3 protein. The sample records about 420,000 distinct CDR3 sequences, 15% to 20% being singletons. The origin of this receptor is a boy in the first two years of life who had a stem cell transplant for Wiskott-Aldrich syndrome, so the T cells may come from the graft donor. Sequenced here: PBMCs, mostly from graft donor cells, sampled 360 days after TCRalphabeta/CD19-depleted stem cell transplant. The rearrangement uses TRBV12-3 or TRBV12-4 and TRBJ2-5; no reliable D call. CDR3 sequence reads: CASSSRPRETQYF. The CDR3 nucleotides are TGTGCCAGCAGTTCCCGGCCCCGGGAGACCCAGTACTTC.